This T cell receptor beta chain is from a study of cytomegalovirus exposure and HLA in healthy donors. Study-level points and caveats: A missense DCLRE1C variant was associated with V- and J-gene trimming of TCR beta chains in a later analysis, and an independent cohort replicated the association. Other equally common chains were less clonally expanded than HLA-associated TCR beta chains, a later analysis showed. Compared with the roughly 700-donor mean, an Asian-associated ancestry cluster reportedly had fewer N-insertions, according to a later analysis.

The donors gave bone marrow, and they were healthy. As to this clone: Antigen unknown.

PCR amplification relied on 60 Vbeta primers (plus 13 Jbeta primers). The protocol was immunoSEQ multiplex PCR, while the TCRdb copy is restricted to in-frame clones and leaves out a portion. The repertoire holds approximately 110,000 clones, with approximately 72% as singletons. The CDR3 loop spans 16 amino acids. Losses at the gene ends were 2 bases for V and 1 base for J; bases not matched to a gene: 3. The V gene's germline CDR1 is SGHVS and CDR2 FNYEAQ. This chain joins TRBV7-6 and TRBJ2-5; TRBD2 matches at 11 bases. The sequence came from a woman aged 40-49 years in good health and CMV-seropositive. The sample was PBMCs. CDR3 coding DNA: TGTGCCAGCAGCTTACTTAGCGGGGGGGGCCAAGAGACCCAGTACTTC. It translates to CASSLLSGGGQETQYF. Full variable domain (outside the CDR3, taken from reference TRBV7-6 and TRBJ2-5): GAGVSQSPRYKVTKRGQDVALRCDPISGHVSLYWYRQALGQGPEFLTYFNYEAQQDKSGLPNDRFSAERPEGSISTLTIQRTEQRDSAMYRCASSLLSGGGQETQYFGPGTRLLVL.